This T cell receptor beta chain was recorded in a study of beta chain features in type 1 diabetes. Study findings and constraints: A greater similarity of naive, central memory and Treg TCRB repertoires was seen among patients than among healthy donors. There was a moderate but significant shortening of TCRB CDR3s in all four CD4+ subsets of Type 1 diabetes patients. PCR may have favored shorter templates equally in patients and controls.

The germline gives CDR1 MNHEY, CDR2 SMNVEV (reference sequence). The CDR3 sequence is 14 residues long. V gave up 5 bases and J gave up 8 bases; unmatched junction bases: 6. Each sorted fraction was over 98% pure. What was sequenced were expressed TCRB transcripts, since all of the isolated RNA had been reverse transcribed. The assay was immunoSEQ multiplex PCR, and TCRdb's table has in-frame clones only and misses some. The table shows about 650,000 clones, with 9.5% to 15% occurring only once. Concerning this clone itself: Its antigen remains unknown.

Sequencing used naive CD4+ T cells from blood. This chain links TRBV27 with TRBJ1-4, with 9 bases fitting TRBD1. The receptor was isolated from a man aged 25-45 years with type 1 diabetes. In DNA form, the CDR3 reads TGTGCCAGCAGTAGGGGACAGGGAGGGGAAAAACTGTTTTTT. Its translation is CASSRGQGGEKLFF. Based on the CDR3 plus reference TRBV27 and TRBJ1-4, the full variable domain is EAQVTQNPRYLITVTGKKLTVTCSQNMNHEYMSWYRQDPGLGLRQIYYSMNVEVTDKGDVPEGYKVSRKEKRNFPLILESPSPNQTSLYFCASSRGQGGEKLFFGSGTQLSVL.